This is a list of T cell receptor beta chains from one sample in a study of cytomegalovirus exposure and HLA in healthy donors. Clones were sequenced by immunoSEQ multiplex PCR, and TCRdb holds only the in-frame ones, with some missing. The sample holds some 150,000 clones, roughly 70% seen once. Sequencing was done on a sample of PBMCs. The source is a woman aged 25 to 45 in good health and CMV-seronegative. CDR3s include the opening cysteine and the closing phenylalanine or tryptophan. The order of the fields is J gene, clone size, D gene, V gene, CDR3 protein, CDR3 DNA. D genes are given only for firm matches. Expanded clones are given a class, and other clones once, few, many or no size at all.

J gene: TRBJ1-1
clone size: few
D gene: NA
V gene: TRBV20-1
CDR3 protein: CSAQGGTEAFF
CDR3 DNA: TGCAGTGCTCAAGGAGGGACTGAAGCTTTCTTT

J gene: TRBJ2-5
clone size: NA
D gene: NA
V gene: TRBV30
CDR3 protein: CAWSKGGQETQYF
CDR3 DNA: TGTGCCTGGAGTAAGGGGGGGCAAGAGACCCAGTACTTC

J gene: TRBJ2-7
clone size: NA
D gene: TRBD2
V gene: TRBV5-7
CDR3 protein: CASSLRVSGGLGKQYF
CDR3 DNA: TGTGCCAGCAGCTTGCGGGTCTCGGGAGGTTTAGGAAAGCAGTACTTC

J gene: TRBJ2-1
clone size: NA
D gene: NA
V gene: TRBV11-2
CDR3 protein: CASSPRTGTSSYNEQFF
CDR3 DNA: TGTGCCAGCAGCCCCAGGACGGGAACTAGCTCCTACAATGAGCAGTTCTTC

J gene: TRBJ1-4
clone size: NA
D gene: TRBD1
V gene: TRBV19
CDR3 protein: CASSRRGRTNEKLFF
CDR3 DNA: TGTGCCAGTAGTCGCAGGGGGCGAACTAATGAAAAACTGTTTTTT

J gene: TRBJ2-7
clone size: NA
D gene: NA
V gene: TRBV28
CDR3 protein: CASSDRGGSYEQYF
CDR3 DNA: TGTGCCAGCAGTGACAGGGGAGGGTCCTACGAGCAGTACTTC

J gene: TRBJ2-1
clone size: NA
D gene: NA
V gene: TRBV5-4
CDR3 protein: CASSFTQGSLNEQFF
CDR3 DNA: TGTGCCAGCAGCTTTACCCAGGGTAGCCTCAATGAGCAGTTCTTC

J gene: TRBJ2-7
clone size: NA
D gene: NA
V gene: TRBV4-2
CDR3 protein: CASSSRRNSYEQYF
CDR3 DNA: TGTGCCAGCAGCTCTAGACGTAACTCCTACGAGCAGTACTTC

J gene: TRBJ2-6
clone size: NA
D gene: TRBD1
V gene: TRBV28
CDR3 protein: CAISLRDRGYSGANVLTF
CDR3 DNA: TGTGCCATCTCCCTCAGGGACAGGGGATACTCTGGGGCCAACGTCCTGACTTTC

J gene: TRBJ2-1
clone size: NA
D gene: NA
V gene: TRBV9
CDR3 protein: CASSPYPGEQFF
CDR3 DNA: TGTGCCAGCAGCCCCTACCCAGGGGAGCAGTTCTTC

J gene: TRBJ1-6
clone size: NA
D gene: NA
V gene: TRBV7-6
CDR3 protein: CASSPRSDSTGNSPLHF
CDR3 DNA: TGTGCCAGCAGCCCCCGAAGCGACAGCACGGGTAATTCACCCCTCCACTTT

J gene: TRBJ1-1
clone size: NA
D gene: NA
V gene: TRBV6-5
CDR3 protein: CASSYSVGMNTEAFF
CDR3 DNA: TGTGCCAGCAGTTACTCGGTTGGCATGAACACTGAAGCTTTCTTT

J gene: TRBJ2-5
clone size: NA
D gene: NA
V gene: TRBV7-9
CDR3 protein: CASSLVVHGVQETQYF
CDR3 DNA: TGTGCCAGCAGCTTAGTAGTCCACGGGGTCCAAGAGACCCAGTACTTC

J gene: TRBJ2-7
clone size: NA
D gene: NA
V gene: TRBV6-1
CDR3 protein: CASSELTYRGGYYEQYF
CDR3 DNA: TGTGCCAGCAGTGAACTTACCTACAGGGGGGGGTACTACGAGCAGTACTTC

J gene: TRBJ2-5
clone size: once
D gene: NA
V gene: TRBV6-1
CDR3 protein: CASSVKGAETQYF
CDR3 DNA: TGTGCCAGCAGTGTCAAAGGGGCTGAGACCCAGTACTTC

J gene: TRBJ2-5
clone size: NA
D gene: NA
V gene: TRBV29-1
CDR3 protein: CSYGMAQETQYF
CDR3 DNA: TGCAGTTATGGTATGGCTCAAGAGACCCAGTACTTC

J gene: TRBJ2-2
clone size: NA
D gene: TRBD2
V gene: TRBV10-3
CDR3 protein: CAIREGLAGGELFF
CDR3 DNA: TGTGCCATCAGAGAAGGACTAGCGGGTGGGGAGCTGTTTTTT

J gene: TRBJ1-4
clone size: once
D gene: TRBD1
V gene: TRBV27
CDR3 protein: CASSSTAGTVNEKLFF
CDR3 DNA: TGTGCCAGCAGTTCCACCGCCGGGACAGTAAATGAAAAACTGTTTTTT

J gene: TRBJ2-1
clone size: NA
D gene: NA
V gene: TRBV9
CDR3 protein: CASSAPSRVNEQFF
CDR3 DNA: TGTGCCAGCAGCGCGCCTTCCAGGGTCAATGAGCAGTTCTTC

J gene: TRBJ2-1
clone size: once
D gene: TRBD2
V gene: TRBV27
CDR3 protein: CASSLALGISGGADEQFF
CDR3 DNA: TGTGCCAGCAGTTTAGCCCTAGGCATTAGCGGGGGGGCCGATGAGCAGTTCTTC